What follows are 24 T cell receptor beta chains derived from one specimen sequenced in a study of CD8 T cells in ankylosing spondylitis. TCRdb recomputed calls from the 5' RACE reads with MiXCR, one row per CDR3 protein. This table holds more than 150,000 distinct CDR3 sequences, roughly 13% found once. Sequencing used blood, either unsorted or a sorted T cell fraction (not recorded which). Every receptor here comes from a female donor with ankylosing spondylitis or in good health (not recorded which).

This clonotype was detected only a few times. This chain joins TRBV20-1 and TRBJ1-5; TRBD1 matches 7 bases. Germline V gives CDR1 DFQATT, CDR2 SNEGSKA (reference sequence). The CDR3 covers 13 residues. The ends lost 5 bases at V and 9 bases at J; junction bases unmatched: 10. In nucleotides, the CDR3 is TGCAGTGCTGCCGCGACAGGGACGAGGCCCCAGCATTTT. This sequence encodes CSAAATGTRPQHF.

This clonotype came up a few times. The rearrangement links TRBV7-2 to TRBJ2-7; 7 positions match TRBD1. The germline V gene has CDR1 SGHTA and CDR2 FQGNSA. This CDR3 region has 15 residues. Trimming took 5 bases from V and 0 from J; bases not matched to a gene: 7. The CDR3 reads CASSPQGQSSYEQYF. CDR3 DNA sequence: TGTGCCAGCAGCCCCCAGGGACAGAGCTCCTACGAGCAGTACTTC.

This clonotype was seen repeatedly, ten times or more. The rearrangement joins TRBV5-1 to TRBJ1-1; D might be TRBD1 (6 bases). The ends were cut back, 4 bases at V and 1 base at J, with 11 bases in the middle. This CDR3 spans 14 amino acids. Germline V gene sequence: CDR1 SGHRS, CDR2 YFSETQ. The CDR3 DNA reads as TGCGCCAGCAGCGGGGACACTCGGAACACTGAAGCTTTCTTT. It translates to CASSGDTRNTEAFF.

This clonotype was seen repeatedly, ten times or more. This chain joins TRBV6-2 or TRBV6-3 and TRBJ1-5; no firm D call. This CDR3 is built from 13 residues. Trimming stripped 7 bases from V and 7 bases from J, with 14 bases between. CDR1 and CDR2 (germline): MNHEY, SVGEGT. The CDR3 loop is CASTNLAGQPQHF. The CDR3 bases are TGTGCCAGCACCAACCTAGCCGGCCAGCCCCAGCATTTT.

Only a few counts were recorded for this clonotype. V and J are TRBV6-5 and TRBJ2-1; TRBD2 aligns across 7 bases. Germline CDR1 MNHEY, CDR2 SVGAGI. The CDR3 extends over 15 amino acids. V trimming: 2 bases; J trimming: 7 bases; junction bases outside the gene matches: 8. CDR3 residues: CASSYGLAGGNEQFF. DNA for the CDR3: TGTGCCAGCAGTTACGGGTTAGCGGGTGGGAATGAGCAGTTCTTC.

This clonotype was counted between two and nine times. The V call is TRBV20-1, the J call TRBJ2-1; 7 nucleotides align to TRBD2. V lost 3 bases to trimming and J lost 6 bases; unmatched junction nucleotides: 14. Per germline, CDR1 DFQATT and CDR2 SNEGSKA (reference sequence). CDR3 length equals 16 residues. Written as DNA, the CDR3 is TGCAGTGCTAGTATTCGAGCGGGGATCTCGGGCAATGAGCAGTTCTTC. This translates into CSASIRAGISGNEQFF.

Notes on this clonotype: Since the CDR3 does not end with the conserved phenylalanine or tryptophan, this likely comes from a read error. The chain links TRBV28 to TRBJ1-5, with D hard to call. CDR1 is MDHEN and CDR2 is SYDVKM in the germline V gene. CDR3 length equals 12 residues. The V end lost 6 bases, the J end lost 2 bases, and 5 bases lay between the germline ends. This chain's CDR3 is CASSSGNQPQHS. The CDR3 DNA reads TGTGCCAGCAGCTCAGGCAATCAGCCCCAGCATTCT.

This clonotype was counted between two and nine times. The chain couples TRBV25-1 to TRBJ2-3; the D is unclear. The CDR3 totals 12 residues. The V gene lost 1 base and the J gene lost 9 bases, with 8 bases spanning the gap. CDR1 is MGHDK, CDR2 SYGVNS, per germline. This chain's CDR3 is CASSESSHTQYF. The CDR3, as DNA: TGTGCCAGCAGTGAATCTTCCCACACGCAGTATTTT.

This clonotype was found a few times. The chain uses TRBV20-1 and TRBJ2-7; 8 positions match TRBD1. Germline CDR1 and CDR2: DFQATT and SNEGSKA (reference sequence). This CDR3 is built from 14 residues. Unmatched junction bases numbered 10, after V lost 3 bases and J lost 6 bases. Written as DNA, the CDR3 is TGCAGTGCTAGGAAGACAGGGGCTCCAAGCGAGCAGTACTTC. Translated, it gives CSARKTGAPSEQYF.

This clonotype was recorded many times. The chain uses TRBV6-1 and TRBJ1-5; 7 nucleotides line up with TRBD1. The CDR3 runs to 14 residues. Trimming at V came to 6 bases and at J to 4 bases, leaving 6 bases not matched to a gene. Germline V gene lookup returns CDR1 MNHNS and CDR2 SASEGT. The CDR3 DNA reads as TGTGCCAGCAGACGACAGGGAGGAAATCAGCCCCAGCATTTT. It codes for CASRRQGGNQPQHF.

This clonotype was counted ten times or more. Germline is not matched at one junction end, which may reflect a read error. This sequence joins TRBV7-7 and TRBJ2-5, with 12 bases lining up with TRBD2. This CDR3 spans 15 amino acids. Germline CDR1 SSHAT, CDR2 FNYEAQ (reference sequence). CDR3 loop: CASSLGLAGQETQYF. CDR3 in DNA: TGTGCTAGCAGCTTAGGACTAGCGGGACAAGAGACCCAGTACTTC.

The chain recombines TRBV20-1 with TRBJ1-2; 8 positions agree with TRBD1. The germline CDR1 and CDR2 sequences are DFQATT and SNEGSKA (reference sequence). This CDR3 is 12 amino acids long. The chain's CDR3 is CSPQGGDYGYTF. The CDR3, as DNA: TGCAGCCCACAGGGGGGGGACTATGGCTACACCTTC.

The chain employs TRBV5-1 and TRBJ2-6; D unresolved. The V gene lost 5 bases and the J gene lost 0 bases, with 6 bases spanning the gap. The CDR3 is 14 amino acids. Germline loops: CDR1 SGHRS, CDR2 YFSETQ. DNA of the CDR3: TGCGCCAGCAGGCAGCCCTCTGGGGCCAACGTCCTGACTTTC. Translating it yields CASRQPSGANVLTF.

The CDR3, as DNA: TGCAGTGCGTCGCCGCTGACTAGCGGGCGCCAAGAGACCCAGTACTTC. Its translation is CSASPLTSGRQETQYF. The genes are TRBV20-1 and TRBJ2-5; 10 bases agree with TRBD2. Germline V gene lookup returns CDR1 DFQATT and CDR2 SNEGSKA (reference sequence). The CDR3 contains 16 residues. The ends lost 6 bases at V and 1 base at J; junction bases unmatched: 11.

This clonotype was detected many times. The J gene is TRBJ2-4, the V gene TRBV6-1; D is undetermined. The CDR3 contains 15 residues. V was clipped by 2 bases and J by 6 bases, with 14 bases between them. Per germline, CDR1 MNHNS and CDR2 SASEGT. Written as DNA, the CDR3 is TGTGCCAGCAGTGAACGGAGTGTTGGCGGAAACATTCAGTACTTC. This codes for CASSERSVGGNIQYF.

In this sample, this clonotype turned up many times. The rearrangement joins TRBV20-1 to TRBJ2-1; 9 bases agree with TRBD2. The ends lost 2 bases at V and 9 bases at J; junction bases unmatched: 5. This CDR3 spans 13 amino acids. CDR1 DFQATT and CDR2 SNEGSKA come from the germline V gene (reference sequence). CDR3 sequence reads: CSARSLAGTEQFF. The CDR3 DNA follows: TGCAGTGCTAGAAGTCTAGCGGGAACTGAGCAGTTCTTC.

This clonotype was seen ten or more times. The gene calls are TRBV7-3 and TRBJ2-1, with 10 bases matching TRBD1. The CDR3 extends over 12 amino acids. The V gene's germline CDR1 is SGHTA and CDR2 FQGTGA. With V trimmed by 5 bases and J by 8 bases, 0 bases remained unmatched. This CDR3 is CASSGTGDEQFF. CDR3 DNA: TGTGCCAGCAGCGGGACAGGGGATGAGCAGTTCTTC.

This clonotype was recorded at least ten times. The chain couples TRBV6-2 or TRBV6-3 to TRBJ1-5, with D uncertain. Germline V gene sequence: CDR1 MNHEY, CDR2 SVGEGT. This CDR3 is 12 amino acids long. V lost 3 bases and J lost 5, with 5 bases in between. For the CDR3, the DNA is TGTGCCAGCAGTTATTCCCATCAGCCCCAGCATTTT. Protein: CASSYSHQPQHF.

CDR3: CASSSETRGSDTQYF. The CDR3 nucleotides are TGTGCCAGCAGCTCCGAGACTAGAGGTTCAGATACGCAGTATTTT. The chain carries TRBV12-3 or TRBV12-4 and TRBJ2-3, with a possible D match to TRBD2 (6 bases). This CDR3 is built from 15 residues. With 6 bases removed from V and 4 bases from J, the gap between germline ends came to 17 bases.

The chain links TRBV18 to TRBJ1-1, with D uncertain. This CDR3 is 13 amino acids long. Trimming removed 4 bases at V and 10 bases at J, with 16 bases between. Germline assignment: CDR1 KGHSH and CDR2 LQKENI. CDR3 sequence: CASSHGPPKGAFF. The CDR3 bases are TGTGCCAGCTCACATGGGCCCCCTAAGGGAGCTTTCTTT.

This clonotype was observed a handful of times. This rearrangement joins TRBV2 to TRBJ2-3; 9 nucleotides agree with TRBD1. J gave up 1 base and V 6 bases, and 11 bases lay outside the gene matches. This CDR3 region has 17 residues. Germline lookup yields CDR1 SNHLY and CDR2 FYNNEI. As DNA, the CDR3 is TGTGCCAGCAGGGCCCTCCCGGGACAGGGCGGCACAGATACGCAGTATTTT. This codes for CASRALPGQGGTDTQYF.

This clonotype was recorded at least ten times. The V and J genes are TRBV4-2 and TRBJ2-1; TRBD2 aligns across 12 bases. The germline CDR1 and CDR2 sequences are LGHNA and YNFKEQ. This CDR3 contains 15 residues. Trimming took 4 bases from V and 9 from J; bases not matched to a gene: 7. The CDR3 region is CASSRQTSGSPEQFF. In DNA form, the CDR3 reads TGTGCCAGCAGCCGACAGACTAGCGGGAGTCCTGAGCAGTTCTTC.

This clonotype was seen a handful of times. The rearrangement uses TRBV7-9 and TRBJ1-2; the D is unclear. V lost 8 bases and J 7 bases, leaving 11 bases between the germline ends. Germline V gene sequence: CDR1 SEHNR, CDR2 FQNEAQ (reference sequence). CDR3 size: 11 residues. The chain's CDR3 is CASSTRRGYTF. The CDR3 nucleotides are TGTGCCAGCTCTACCCGGCGTGGCTACACCTTC. The whole variable domain, filled in from reference TRBV7-9 and TRBJ1-2, reads DTGVSQNPRHKITKRGQNVTFRCDPISEHNRLYWYRQTLGQGPEFLTYFQNEAQLEKSRLLSDRFSAERPKGSFSTLEIQRTEQGDSAMYLCASSTRRGYTFGSGTRLTVV.

The chain links TRBV7-2 to TRBJ2-7; 7 bases align to TRBD1. V shed 5 bases and J 5 bases; nucleotides not matched to a gene: 6. This CDR3 has 13 residues. The germline CDR1 and CDR2 sequences are SGHTA and FQGNSA. For the CDR3, the DNA is TGTGCCAGCAGCCTCTCAGGGGGTCACGAGCAGTACTTC. The encoded protein is CASSLSGGHEQYF.